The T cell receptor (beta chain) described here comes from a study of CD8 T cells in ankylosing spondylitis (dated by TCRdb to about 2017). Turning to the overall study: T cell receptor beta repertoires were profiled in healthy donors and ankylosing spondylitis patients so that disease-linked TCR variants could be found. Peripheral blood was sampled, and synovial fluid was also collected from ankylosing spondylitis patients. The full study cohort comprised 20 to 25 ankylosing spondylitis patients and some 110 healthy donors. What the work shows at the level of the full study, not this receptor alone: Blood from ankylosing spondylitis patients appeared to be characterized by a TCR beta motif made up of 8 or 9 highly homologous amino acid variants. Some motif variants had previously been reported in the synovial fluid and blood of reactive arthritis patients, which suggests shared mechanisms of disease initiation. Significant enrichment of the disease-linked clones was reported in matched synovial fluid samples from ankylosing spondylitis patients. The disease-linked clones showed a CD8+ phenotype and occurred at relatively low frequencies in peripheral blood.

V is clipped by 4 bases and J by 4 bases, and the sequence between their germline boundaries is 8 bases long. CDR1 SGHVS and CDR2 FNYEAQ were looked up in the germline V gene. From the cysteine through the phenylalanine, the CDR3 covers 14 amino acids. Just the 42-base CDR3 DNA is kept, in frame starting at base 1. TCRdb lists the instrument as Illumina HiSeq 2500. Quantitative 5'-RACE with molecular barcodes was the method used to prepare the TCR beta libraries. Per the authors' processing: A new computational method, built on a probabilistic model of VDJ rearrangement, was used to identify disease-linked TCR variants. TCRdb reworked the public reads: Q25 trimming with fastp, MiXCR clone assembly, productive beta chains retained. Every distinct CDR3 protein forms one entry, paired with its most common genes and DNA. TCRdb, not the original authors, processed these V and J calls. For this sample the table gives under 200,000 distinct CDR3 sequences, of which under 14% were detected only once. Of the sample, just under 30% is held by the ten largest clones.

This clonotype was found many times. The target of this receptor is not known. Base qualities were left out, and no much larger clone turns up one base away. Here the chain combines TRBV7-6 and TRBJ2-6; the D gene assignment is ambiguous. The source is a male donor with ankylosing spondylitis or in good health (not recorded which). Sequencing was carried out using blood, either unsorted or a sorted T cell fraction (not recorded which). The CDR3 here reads CASSSSSGANVLTF. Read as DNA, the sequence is TGTGCCAGCAGCTCCTCATCCGGGGCCAACGTCCTGACTTTC.